Presented here are 26 T cell receptor beta chains from one specimen sequenced in a study of identifying expanded T cells in peripheral blood. Here immunoSEQ multiplex PCR was the method, and the copy in TCRdb shows in-frame clones only, minus some. Among about 89,000 clones listed, about 90% were seen once. The sequencing sample was made of blood. These receptors all stem from a person aged 18 to 70 in good health.

The table lists this clone with a few counts. The V and J genes are TRBV14 and TRBJ1-4; possible D gene TRBD1, 5 bases. Trimming stripped 3 bases from V and 8 bases from J, with 13 bases between. This CDR3 spans 14 amino acids. Per the germline V gene, CDR1 is SGHDN and CDR2 is FVKESK. CDR3 bases: TGTGCCAGCAGCCACCGGGACCGGCTGGAAAAACTGTTTTTT. Protein sequence: CASSHRDRLEKLFF.

The rearrangement links TRBV9 to TRBJ2-7; TRBD2 agrees at 9 bases. Germline V gene data show CDR1 as SGDLS and CDR2 as YYNGEE. The CDR3 covers 15 residues. V was clipped by 4 bases and J by 2 bases; unmatched bases: 7. CDR3 sequence reads: CASSPTTSGTYEQYF. The CDR3 DNA sequence: TGTGCCAGCAGCCCCACGACTAGCGGTACCTACGAGCAGTACTTC. The whole variable domain, remainder taken from reference TRBV9 and TRBJ2-7, is DSGVTQTPKHLITATGQRVTLRCSPRSGDLSVYWYQQSLDQGLQFLIQYYNGEERAKGNILERFSAQQFPDLHSELNLSSLELGDSALYFCASSPTTSGTYEQYFGPGTRLTVT.

The chain combines TRBV25-1 with TRBJ1-3; D not certain. Between the trimmed V and J ends, which lost 7 bases and 1 base, there was a span of 8 bases. Germline assignment: CDR1 MGHDK and CDR2 SYGVNS. The CDR3 is made up of 13 amino acids. The CDR3 here is CASKGPSGNTIYF. The CDR3 region has the DNA TGTGCCAGCAAAGGACCTTCTGGAAACACCATATATTTT.

The chain recombines TRBV6-5 with TRBJ1-1, with 8 bases that match TRBD1. The V gene end was trimmed by 6 bases and the J gene end by 3 bases; junction bases not matched to a gene: 6. Germline values: CDR1 MNHEY, CDR2 SVGAGI. This CDR3 has 14 amino acids. CDR3 amino acids: CASSPDRGHTEAFF. CDR3 in DNA: TGTGCCAGCAGCCCAGACAGGGGACACACTGAAGCTTTCTTT.

This clone occurred once. The rearrangement uses TRBV5-6 and TRBJ2-3, with D possibly being TRBD1 (6 bases). The CDR3 extends over 15 amino acids. Trimming shortened V by 0 bases and J by 3 bases, and 11 bases separated the two germline ends. Germline lookup yields CDR1 SGHDT and CDR2 YYEEEE. The CDR3 here is CASSLVQGGTDTQYF. The CDR3 DNA reads TGTGCCAGCAGCTTGGTACAGGGTGGTACAGATACGCAGTATTTT.

DNA for the CDR3: TGTGCCAGCAGTGAAGGACCCGGGACAGGCAATCAGCCCCAGCATTTT. It specifies CASSEGPGTGNQPQHF. The chain recombines TRBV6-1 with TRBJ1-5, with TRBD1 matching 7 bases. Germline V CDR1 and CDR2: MNHNS, SASEGT. V shed 1 base and J 2 bases; nucleotides not matched to a gene: 5. This CDR3 region has 16 residues.

This chain uses TRBV2 with TRBJ1-2; D ambiguous. The CDR3 is 13 amino acids. V was clipped by 6 bases and J by 4 bases, with 12 bases between them. Germline V gene lookup returns CDR1 SNHLY and CDR2 FYNNEI. The CDR3 loop is CASREQLIYGYTF. The CDR3 DNA is TGTGCCAGCAGGGAACAGCTAATCTATGGCTACACCTTC.

The genes are TRBV28 and TRBJ1-1, with D perhaps matching TRBD1 (6 bases). The CDR3 contains 15 residues. Trimming shortened V by 7 bases and J by 0 bases, and 15 bases separated the two germline ends. Germline V gene sequence: CDR1 MDHEN, CDR2 SYDVKM. Written as DNA, the CDR3 is TGTGCCAGCATCTTCGGGGACACCTTGAACACTGAAGCTTTCTTT. Translating it yields CASIFGDTLNTEAFF.

This chain links TRBV4-1 with TRBJ2-5, with 9 bases identical to TRBD1. The CDR3 consists of 11 residues. Germline V gives CDR1 MGHRA, CDR2 YSYEKL. The ends lost 10 bases at V and 5 bases at J; junction bases unmatched: 2. This CDR3 is CATGQGETQYF. Written as DNA, the CDR3 is TGCGCCACTGGACAGGGGGAGACCCAGTACTTC.

J is TRBJ1-4 and V is TRBV30; D gene uncertain. Germline lookup yields CDR1 GTSNPN and CDR2 SVGIG (reference sequence). CDR3 length: 11 amino acids. V lost 5 bases and J lost 8, with 9 bases in between. The chain's CDR3 is CAWGLREKLFF. The DNA for the CDR3 is TGTGCCTGGGGTCTAAGGGAAAAACTGTTTTTT.

This chain connects TRBV7-9 to TRBJ1-3, with 7 bases that match TRBD1. Trimming cost V 2 bases and J 2 bases; bases outside gene matches: 6. This CDR3 comprises 16 residues. Germline-derived CDR1 and CDR2 are SEHNR and FQNEAQ (reference sequence). CDR3 nucleotide sequence: TGTGCCAGCAGCTTAACCACGACAGGGCCTGGAAACACCATATATTTT. Translating gives CASSLTTTGPGNTIYF.

The chain couples TRBV27 to TRBJ1-2; D unresolved. The CDR3 loop spans 13 amino acids. The germline gives CDR1 MNHEY, CDR2 SMNVEV (reference sequence). The V end lost 7 bases, the J end lost 8 bases, and 17 bases lay between the germline ends. The CDR3 DNA sequence: TGTGCCAGCAATTCGAGAGCCGGTGAGGGCTACACCTTC. Translation gives CASNSRAGEGYTF.

V is TRBV4-3 and J is TRBJ1-4, with 8 nucleotides matching TRBD1. Germline V CDR1 and CDR2: LGHNA, YSLEER. V dropped 0 bases and J dropped 8; count of bases not matched to a gene: 8. The CDR3 is 16 amino acids. CDR3 coding DNA: TGCGCCAGCAGCCAAGAACTAGGGCAGGGGGCGGAAAAACTGTTTTTT. Protein product: CASSQELGQGAEKLFF.

The V and J genes are TRBV29-1 and TRBJ2-1, with TRBD1 matching 8 bases. V dropped 7 bases and J dropped 5; count of bases not matched to a gene: 4. The V gene's germline CDR1 is SQVTM and CDR2 ANQGSEA. The CDR3 sequence is 12 residues long. CDR3 DNA: TGCAGCGCCAGGGGGCTACACAATGAGCAGTTCTTC. This gives the protein CSARGLHNEQFF.

The chain links TRBV7-2 to TRBJ1-3, with D possibly matching TRBD1 (5 bases). Germline CDR1 reads SGHTA; CDR2 reads FQGNSA. This CDR3 spans 13 amino acids. V was cut by 1 base and J by 4 bases, with 5 bases left in between. This CDR3 is CASSLGQGNTIYF. The CDR3 DNA is TGTGCCAGCAGCTTAGGACAGGGAAACACCATATATTTT.

V is TRBV10-3 and J is TRBJ2-1, with D possibly matching TRBD2 (6 bases). Per the germline V gene, CDR1 is ENHRY and CDR2 is SYGVKD. Trimming pared 4 bases from V and 4 bases from J, leaving 8 bases between. The CDR3 is made up of 13 amino acids. CDR3 bases: TGTGCCATCAGTGTGGACTATTACAATGAGCAGTTCTTC. This encodes CAISVDYYNEQFF.

This clone was seen a few times. V is TRBV7-2 and J is TRBJ1-6, with TRBD1 as a possible D gene (5 bases). The CDR3 loop spans 15 amino acids. Germline V gene sequence: CDR1 SGHTA, CDR2 FQGNSA. Trimming shortened V by 5 bases and J by 9 bases, and 17 bases separated the two germline ends. In nucleotides, the CDR3 is TGTGCCAGCAGCGTACCGGGGCCTAATGGTTCACCCCTCCACTTT. This codes for CASSVPGPNGSPLHF. The complete variable domain, with remaining parts taken from reference TRBV7-2 and TRBJ1-6, reads GAGVSQSPSNKVTEKGKDVELRCDPISGHTALYWYRQSLGQGLEFLIYFQGNSAPDKSGLPSDRFSAERTGGSVSTLTIQRTQQEDSAVYLCASSVPGPNGSPLHFGNGTRLTVT.

This rearrangement joins TRBV29-1 to TRBJ2-5; TRBD1 agrees at 7 bases. CDR1 SQVTM and CDR2 ANQGSEA come from the germline V gene. The CDR3 has 13 amino acids. The J segment lost 2 bases and the V segment lost 6 bases, leaving 6 bases of the junction unmatched. The CDR3 sequence is CSVEQGIQETQYF. CDR3 nucleotide sequence: TGCAGCGTCGAACAGGGGATTCAAGAGACCCAGTACTTC.

This chain uses TRBV4-3 with TRBJ1-5; D gene uncertain. CDR3 size: 15 residues. Trimming removed 0 bases at V and 1 base at J, with 7 bases between. The germline V gene encodes CDR1 LGHNA and CDR2 YSLEER. The CDR3 sequence is CASSQERWSNQPQHF. The CDR3 DNA follows: TGCGCCAGCAGCCAAGAAAGGTGGAGCAATCAGCCCCAGCATTTT.

V and J are TRBV4-3 and TRBJ1-1, with D tentatively TRBD1 (5 bases). Germline CDR1 reads LGHNA; CDR2 reads YSLEER. There are 14 residues in the CDR3. V dropped 4 bases and J dropped 10 bases, with 19 bases sitting between them. The CDR3 nucleotides read TGCGCCAGCAGCCTCGAGCAACAACGGGACCGAGCTTTCTTT. This codes for CASSLEQQRDRAFF.

The gene calls are TRBV6-1 and TRBJ1-3; perhaps TRBD1 as D (5 bases). Per the germline V gene, CDR1 is MNHNS and CDR2 is SASEGT. The CDR3 is made up of 14 amino acids. Trimming cost V 7 bases and J 6 bases, with 16 bases left between them. In nucleotides, the CDR3 is TGTGCCAGCACCTCCCGGGGGGATGTAAACACCATATATTTT. Translated: CASTSRGDVNTIYF.

The chain employs TRBV5-5 and TRBJ1-6, with TRBD1 matching 7 bases. There are 18 residues in the CDR3. The V gene end was trimmed by 4 bases and the J gene end by 0 bases; junction bases not matched to a gene: 10. CDR1 is SGHKS, CDR2 YYEKEE, per germline (reference sequence). Here the CDR3 reads CASSLDRPRSSYNSPLHF. CDR3 sequence (DNA): TGTGCCAGCAGCCTGGACAGGCCGAGAAGCTCCTATAATTCACCCCTCCACTTT.

This sequence joins TRBV11-2 and TRBJ2-4; 8 bases align to TRBD1. This CDR3 is 17 amino acids long. V shed 5 bases and J 0 bases; nucleotides not matched to a gene: 9. The germline V gene encodes CDR1 SGHAT and CDR2 FQNNGV. CDR3 sequence (DNA): TGTGCCAGCAGCCCTCGACAGGGGCTCATAGCCAAAAACATTCAGTACTTC. Its protein product is CASSPRQGLIAKNIQYF.

The rearrangement joins TRBV30 to TRBJ1-1; D is possibly TRBD1 (6 bases). CDR3 length: 13 amino acids. Trimming removed 4 bases at V and 2 bases at J, with 11 bases between. CDR1 is GTSNPN, CDR2 SVGIG, per germline (reference sequence). The CDR3 spells CAWKMGANTEAFF. The CDR3 nucleotides are TGTGCCTGGAAGATGGGGGCTAACACTGAAGCTTTCTTT.

The chain is built from TRBV5-1 and TRBJ1-2; D gene unclear. The CDR3 is made up of 13 amino acids. CDR1 SGHRS and CDR2 YFSETQ come from the germline V gene. The germline V and J ends were trimmed by 7 bases and 0 bases, with 10 bases remaining between them. This chain's CDR3 is CASSSRSNYGYTF. As DNA, the CDR3 is TGCGCCAGCTCATCAAGATCTAACTATGGCTACACCTTC.

The V call is TRBV11-2, the J call TRBJ1-1, with D uncertain. Germline-derived CDR1 and CDR2 are SGHAT and FQNNGV. The V gene lost 4 bases and the J gene lost 4 bases, with 10 bases spanning the gap. This CDR3 has 13 amino acids. CDR3 protein: CASSWRWGTEAFF. The CDR3 DNA follows: TGTGCCAGCAGCTGGCGCTGGGGCACTGAAGCTTTCTTT.